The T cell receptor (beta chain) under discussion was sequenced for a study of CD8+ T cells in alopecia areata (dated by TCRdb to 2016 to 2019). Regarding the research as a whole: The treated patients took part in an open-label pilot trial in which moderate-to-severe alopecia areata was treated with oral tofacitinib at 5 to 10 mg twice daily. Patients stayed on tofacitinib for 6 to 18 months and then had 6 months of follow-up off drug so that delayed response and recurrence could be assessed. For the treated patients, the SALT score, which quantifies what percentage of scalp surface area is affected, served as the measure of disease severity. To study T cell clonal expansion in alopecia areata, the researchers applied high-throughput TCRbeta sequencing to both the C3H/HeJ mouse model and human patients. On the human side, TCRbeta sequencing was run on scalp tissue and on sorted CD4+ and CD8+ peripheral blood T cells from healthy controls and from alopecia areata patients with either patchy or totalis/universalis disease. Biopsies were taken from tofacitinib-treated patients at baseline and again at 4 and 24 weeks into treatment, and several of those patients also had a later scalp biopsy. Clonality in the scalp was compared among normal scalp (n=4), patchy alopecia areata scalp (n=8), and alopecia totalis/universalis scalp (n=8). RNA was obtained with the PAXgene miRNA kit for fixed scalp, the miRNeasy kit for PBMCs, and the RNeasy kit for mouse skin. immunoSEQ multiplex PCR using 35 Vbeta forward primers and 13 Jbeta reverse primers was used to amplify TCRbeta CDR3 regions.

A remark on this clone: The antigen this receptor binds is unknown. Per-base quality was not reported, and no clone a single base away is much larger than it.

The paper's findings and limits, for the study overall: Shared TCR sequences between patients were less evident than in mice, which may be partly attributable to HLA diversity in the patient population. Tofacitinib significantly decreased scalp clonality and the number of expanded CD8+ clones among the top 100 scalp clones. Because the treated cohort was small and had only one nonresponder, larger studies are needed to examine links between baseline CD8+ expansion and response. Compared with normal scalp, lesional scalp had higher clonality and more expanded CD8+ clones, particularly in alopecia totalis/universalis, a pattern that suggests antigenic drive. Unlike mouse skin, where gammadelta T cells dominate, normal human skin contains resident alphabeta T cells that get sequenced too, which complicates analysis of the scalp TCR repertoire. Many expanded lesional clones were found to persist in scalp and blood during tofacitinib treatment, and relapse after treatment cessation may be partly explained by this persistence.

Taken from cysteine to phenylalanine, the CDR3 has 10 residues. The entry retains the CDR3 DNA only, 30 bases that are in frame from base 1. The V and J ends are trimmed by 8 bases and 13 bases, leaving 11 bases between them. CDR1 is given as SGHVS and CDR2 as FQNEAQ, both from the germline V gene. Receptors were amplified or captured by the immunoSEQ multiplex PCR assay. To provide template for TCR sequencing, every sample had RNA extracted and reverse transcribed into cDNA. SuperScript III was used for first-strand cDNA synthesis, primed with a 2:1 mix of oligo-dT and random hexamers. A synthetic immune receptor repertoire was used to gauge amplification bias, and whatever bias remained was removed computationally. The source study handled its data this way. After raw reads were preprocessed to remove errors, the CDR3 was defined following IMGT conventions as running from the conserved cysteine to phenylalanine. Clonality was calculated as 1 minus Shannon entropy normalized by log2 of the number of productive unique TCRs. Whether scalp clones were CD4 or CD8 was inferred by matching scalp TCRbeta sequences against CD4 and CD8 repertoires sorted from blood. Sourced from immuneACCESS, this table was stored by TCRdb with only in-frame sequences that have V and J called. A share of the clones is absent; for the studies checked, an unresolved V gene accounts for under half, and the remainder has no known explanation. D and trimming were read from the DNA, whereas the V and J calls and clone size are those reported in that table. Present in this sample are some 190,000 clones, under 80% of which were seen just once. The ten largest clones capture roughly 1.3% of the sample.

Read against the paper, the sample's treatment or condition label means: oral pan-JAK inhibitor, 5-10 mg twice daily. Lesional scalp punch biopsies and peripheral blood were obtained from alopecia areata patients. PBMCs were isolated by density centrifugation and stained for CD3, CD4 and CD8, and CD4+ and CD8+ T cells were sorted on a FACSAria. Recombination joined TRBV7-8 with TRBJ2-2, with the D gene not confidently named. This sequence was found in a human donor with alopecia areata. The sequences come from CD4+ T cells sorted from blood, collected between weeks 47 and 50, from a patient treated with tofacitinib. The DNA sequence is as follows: TGTGCCAGCTCTTCGGGCGGGCTGTTTTTT. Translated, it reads CASSSGGLFF.